This TCR beta chain stems from a study of T cell repertoires in cytomegalovirus infection. Study details: Selection of CMV epitopes for the study included recently identified HLA-C-restricted and well-studied HLA-B-restricted ones. Both CMV infection and a matching HLA type were indicated by public TCR beta signatures. Findings and caveats of the study: There were HLA-C-restricted CMV-specific TCR beta clonotypes dominating the ex vivo response.

CDR1 and CDR2 from the germline V gene are LNHDA and SQIVND (reference sequence). The CDR3 is made up of 14 amino acids. Trimming stripped 3 bases from V and 0 bases from J, with 8 bases between. MiXCR, applied by TCRdb to the reads, yields one record per CDR3 protein. The sample shows 700,000 to 950,000 distinct CDR3 sequences, about 30% of them seen only once. A remark on this clonotype: Its antigen is unidentified.

The sequencing here drew on cultured CD8+ T cells from PBMCs, taken from culture after CMV antigen stimulation. V usage is TRBV19 and J usage is TRBJ1-2; no reliable D call. The receptor comes from a human donor in good health (CMV status not recorded). Some clones in this sample may be carry-over from other donors' samples. CDR3 in amino acids: CASSILGSNYGYTF. The CDR3, as DNA: TGTGCCAGTAGTATCCTCGGATCTAACTATGGCTACACCTTC.